What follows are 23 T cell receptor beta chains derived from one specimen sequenced in a study of T cell changes during pregnancy in multiple sclerosis. Measured with immunoSEQ multiplex PCR; TCRdb has only the in-frame clones, and not every one. The data show about 34,000 clones, around nine tenths seen once. The input for sequencing was CD8+ T cells from peripheral blood mononuclear cells, taken in the third trimester of pregnancy. The receptors derive from a female donor with multiple sclerosis, enrolled in a pregnancy study.

This clone came up once. The chain employs TRBV10-3 and TRBJ2-3; 10 bases align to TRBD1. Germline trimming cut 10 bases from V and 7 bases from J; bases unmatched to any gene: 8. CDR3 length: 13 residues. Germline CDR1 reads ENHRY; CDR2 reads SYGVKD. DNA of the CDR3: TGTGCCACTGGGGGGACAGGGGCAAATACGCAGTATTTT. Translated: CATGGTGANTQYF.

The rearrangement uses TRBV2 and TRBJ1-5; D call uncertain. Between the trimmed V and J ends, which lost 7 bases and 4 bases, there was a span of 8 bases. The CDR3 has 12 residues. Germline lookup yields CDR1 SNHLY and CDR2 FYNNEI. The CDR3 loop reads CASKGLNQPQHF. CDR3 nucleotide sequence: TGTGCCAGCAAAGGACTTAATCAGCCCCAGCATTTT. Drawing the rest from reference TRBV2 and TRBJ1-5, the complete variable domain is EPEVTQTPSHQVTQMGQEVILRCVPISNHLYFYWYRQILGQKVEFLVSFYNNEISEKSEIFDDQFSVERPDGSNFTLKIRSTKLEDSAMYFCASKGLNQPQHFGDGTRLSIL.

This clone is medium-sized (0.01 to 0.1%). The sample has other DNA sequences that encode this CDR3 too. This chain joins TRBV6-1 and TRBJ1-2; 10 nucleotides align to TRBD1. CDR1 and CDR2 from the germline V gene are MNHNS and SASEGT. CDR3 size: 14 residues. V lost 1 base to trimming and J lost 4 bases; unmatched junction nucleotides: 0. In nucleotides, the CDR3 is TGTGCCAGCAGTGAAGGGACAGGGGGCTATGGCTACACCTTC. Residues: CASSEGTGGYGYTF.

The rearrangement uses TRBV4-3 and TRBJ1-6, with TRBD1 matching over 10 bases. Per the germline V gene, CDR1 is LGHNA and CDR2 is YSLEER. The trim removed 4 bases at V and 8 bases at J, leaving 8 bases unmatched. The CDR3 runs to 16 residues. CDR3 sequence reads: CASSLSGQGLYSPLHF. CDR3 nucleotide sequence: TGCGCCAGCAGCCTATCGGGACAGGGGCTTTATTCACCCCTCCACTTT.

The chain employs TRBV7-3 and TRBJ2-5; TRBD1 agrees at 10 bases. Germline trimming cut 5 bases from V and 5 bases from J; bases unmatched to any gene: 8. The CDR3 spans 15 residues. Germline V gene lookup returns CDR1 SGHTA and CDR2 FQGTGA. DNA of the CDR3: TGTGCCAGCAGCACGGACAGGGGGACGGTGGAGACCCAGTACTTC. It is translated as CASSTDRGTVETQYF.

V and J are TRBV4-3 and TRBJ1-1, with 9 bases identical to TRBD1. Germline-derived CDR1 and CDR2 are LGHNA and YSLEER. The CDR3 runs to 17 residues. Unmatched junction bases numbered 7, after V lost 1 base and J lost 1 base. The CDR3 nucleotides are TGCGCCAGCAGCCAAGCTCGGACAGGGGAGGGGAACACTGAAGCTTTCTTT. Translated, it gives CASSQARTGEGNTEAFF.

The J gene is TRBJ1-4, the V gene TRBV5-6; D not resolved. Deletions cut 4 bases from V and 4 bases from J, with 8 bases between. This CDR3 has 13 amino acids. The germline gives CDR1 SGHDT, CDR2 YYEEEE. The CDR3 loop is CASSLSNNEKLFF. Written as DNA, the CDR3 is TGTGCCAGCAGCCTTAGCAATAATGAAAAACTGTTTTTT.

V gene TRBV27 combines with J gene TRBJ1-5; no reliable D call. The length of the CDR3 is 13 residues. Germline loops: CDR1 MNHEY, CDR2 SMNVEV (reference sequence). V shed 4 bases and J shed 0 bases, with 4 bases lying between them. CDR3 region: CASSSSSNQPQHF. CDR3 nucleotides: TGTGCCAGCAGTTCGAGTAGCAATCAGCCCCAGCATTTT.

V is TRBV7-8 and J is TRBJ1-6, with TRBD1 as a possible D gene (5 bases). CDR1 is SGHVS and CDR2 is FQNEAQ in the germline V gene. The CDR3 covers 15 residues. V lost 6 bases to trimming and J lost 10 bases, with 19 bases between them. In nucleotides, the CDR3 is TGTGCCAGCAGGGCGAGACAGAGGAAGGAGTCACCCCTCCACTTT. Its protein product is CASRARQRKESPLHF. The whole variable domain, filled in from reference TRBV7-8 and TRBJ1-6, reads GAGVSQSPRYKVAKRGQDVALRCDPISGHVSLFWYQQALGQGPEFLTYFQNEAQLDKSGLPSDRFFAERPEGSVSTLKIQRTQQEDSAVYLCASRARQRKESPLHFGNGTRLTVT.

As regards this clone: At one end the junction does not follow the germline gene, possibly because of a read error. The chain has TRBV7-7 and TRBJ1-1, with 7 bases aligning to TRBD1. The CDR3 is 13 residues long. CDR1 and CDR2 from the germline V gene are SSHAT and FNYEAQ (reference sequence). CDR3 region: CASSPTGDTEAFF. The CDR3 coding sequence is TGTGCTAGCAGCCCCACAGGGGACACTGAAGCTTTCTTT.

V usage is TRBV30 and J usage is TRBJ1-1, with no clear D. The CDR3 is 12 residues long. CDR1 is GTSNPN and CDR2 is SVGIG in the germline V gene (reference sequence). The V and J ends lost 0 bases and 2 bases respectively, with 4 bases between them. The CDR3, as DNA: TGTGCCTGGAGTGTACATAACACTGAAGCTTTCTTT. Its translation is CAWSVHNTEAFF. The full variable domain, rest sourced from reference TRBV30 and TRBJ1-1, is SQTIHQWPATLVQPVGSPLSLECTVEGTSNPNLYWYRQAAGRGLQLLFYSVGIGQISSEVPQNLSASRPQDRQFILSSKKLLLSDSGFYLCAWSVHNTEAFFGQGTRLTVV.

The rearrangement joins TRBV7-2 to TRBJ2-7; possibly TRBD2 for D (5 bases). Trimming took 4 bases from V and 0 from J, leaving 25 bases between them. This CDR3 comprises 19 residues. The germline V gene has CDR1 SGHTA and CDR2 FQGNSA. The CDR3 sequence is CASSSLGIGIQRSSYEQYF. In DNA form, the CDR3 reads TGTGCCAGCAGCTCCCTAGGGATCGGGATTCAGAGGAGCTCCTACGAGCAGTACTTC.

This clone was seen once. This chain joins TRBV7-9 and TRBJ1-4; 11 bases agree with TRBD1. The CDR3 is 15 amino acids. Germline V lookup: CDR1 SEHNR, CDR2 FQNEAQ (reference sequence). V lost 5 bases and J lost 7; bases outside the gene matches: 6. As DNA, the CDR3 is TGTGCCAGCAGCCCACGGACAGGGGGCAGTGAAAAACTGTTTTTT. Its translation: CASSPRTGGSEKLFF.

The rearrangement links TRBV14 to TRBJ2-5; 7 bases align to TRBD2. Trimming at V came to 4 bases and at J to 0 bases, leaving 5 bases not matched to a gene. From germline, CDR1 is SGHDN and CDR2 FVKESK. The length of the CDR3 is 15 residues. The CDR3 nucleotides read TGTGCCAGCAGCCGAACCCTAGCGGACCAAGAGACCCAGTACTTC. It yields the protein CASSRTLADQETQYF.

The CDR3 nucleotides are TGTGCCATCAGTGAGACACGACAGGGGATAGGCTATGGCTACACCTTC. This sequence encodes CAISETRQGIGYGYTF. V gene TRBV10-3 combines with J gene TRBJ1-2; 8 nucleotides line up with TRBD1. The CDR3 length is 16 residues. CDR1 and CDR2 (germline): ENHRY, SYGVKD. After removal of 2 bases from V and 4 bases from J, the junction contained 9 bases not matched to a gene.

V usage is TRBV7-9 and J usage is TRBJ2-7; 10 nucleotides match TRBD1. The CDR3 runs to 15 residues. Germline loops: CDR1 SEHNR, CDR2 FQNEAQ (reference sequence). V was pared by 5 bases and J by 4 bases, with 8 bases of the junction left unmatched. For the CDR3, the DNA is TGTGCCAGCAGCGGCCGGGACAGGGGTTCGTACGAGCAGTACTTC. This encodes CASSGRDRGSYEQYF.

With respect to this clone: Other DNA sequences in this specimen translate into the identical CDR3. The J gene is TRBJ1-1, the V gene TRBV7-3, with D tentatively TRBD1 (5 bases). Germline CDR1 is SGHTA and CDR2 is FQGTGA. V lost 3 bases, J lost 1 base, and 9 bases lay in between. The CDR3 consists of 14 residues. CDR3 loop: CASSLHQGNTEAFF. For the CDR3, the DNA is TGTGCCAGCAGCTTGCATCAGGGGAACACTGAAGCTTTCTTT.

Concerning this clone itself: One junction end disagrees with the germline gene, perhaps due to a read error. V is TRBV14 and J is TRBJ1-1, with D unresolved. CDR1 and CDR2 (germline): SGHDN, FVKESK. This CDR3 is built from 16 residues. The CDR3 loop reads CANSQDSLPGDTEAFF. In DNA, the CDR3 is TGTGCCAACAGCCAAGACTCCCTCCCCGGGGACACTGAAGCTTTCTTT.

This chain links TRBV4-3 with TRBJ2-1, with 12 nucleotides matching TRBD2. Unmatched junction bases numbered 19, after V lost 3 bases and J lost 7 bases. CDR1 is LGHNA, CDR2 YSLEER, per germline. The CDR3 contains 20 residues. In DNA form, the CDR3 reads TGCGCCAGCAGCCAGGCACTAGGAGGGCTAGCGGGGGGGCCCGGGAATGAGCAGTTCTTC. Protein product: CASSQALGGLAGGPGNEQFF.

The J gene is TRBJ2-7, the V gene TRBV15; the D gene is possibly TRBD2 (6 bases). This CDR3 is built from 14 residues. The germline V gene has CDR1 LNHNV and CDR2 YYDKDF (reference sequence). The V gene lost 2 bases and the J gene lost 3 bases, with 11 bases spanning the gap. The CDR3 DNA is TGTGCCACCAGCAGATATGGAGGGAACTACGAGCAGTACTTC. Protein product: CATSRYGGNYEQYF.

J is TRBJ2-3 and V is TRBV7-6; TRBD2 aligns across 10 bases. The V gene's germline CDR1 is SGHVS and CDR2 FNYEAQ. J lost 4 bases, V lost 1 base, and 5 bases had no gene match. The CDR3 is 16 amino acids. The CDR3 loop reads CASSLEAGGQADTQYF. The CDR3 nucleotides read TGTGCCAGCAGCTTAGAAGCGGGGGGGCAAGCAGATACGCAGTATTTT. The variable domain in full, with the rest retrieved from reference TRBV7-6 and TRBJ2-3, is GAGVSQSPRYKVTKRGQDVALRCDPISGHVSLYWYRQALGQGPEFLTYFNYEAQQDKSGLPNDRFSAERPEGSISTLTIQRTEQRDSAMYRCASSLEAGGQADTQYFGPGTRLTVL.

The chain couples TRBV9 to TRBJ2-1; a weak D match, TRBD1 (6 bases). Per germline, CDR1 SGDLS and CDR2 YYNGEE. CDR3 length: 15 amino acids. V was trimmed by 3 bases and J by 0 bases, leaving 10 bases between them. CDR3 amino acids: CASSATDSSYNEQFF. The CDR3 nucleotides are TGTGCCAGCAGCGCAACGGACAGCTCCTACAATGAGCAGTTCTTC. The complete variable domain, with remaining parts taken from reference TRBV9 and TRBJ2-1, reads DSGVTQTPKHLITATGQRVTLRCSPRSGDLSVYWYQQSLDQGLQFLIQYYNGEERAKGNILERFSAQQFPDLHSELNLSSLELGDSALYFCASSATDSSYNEQFFGPGTRLTVL.

The gene calls are TRBV27 and TRBJ2-7, with TRBD2 matching over 10 bases. After removal of 5 bases from V and 3 bases from J, the junction contained 10 bases not matched to a gene. The CDR3 totals 16 residues. CDR1 and CDR2 (germline): MNHEY, SMNVEV (reference sequence). This CDR3 is CASSPLGGLANYEQYF. The CDR3 coding sequence is TGTGCCAGCAGTCCTTTGGGGGGACTAGCGAACTACGAGCAGTACTTC.